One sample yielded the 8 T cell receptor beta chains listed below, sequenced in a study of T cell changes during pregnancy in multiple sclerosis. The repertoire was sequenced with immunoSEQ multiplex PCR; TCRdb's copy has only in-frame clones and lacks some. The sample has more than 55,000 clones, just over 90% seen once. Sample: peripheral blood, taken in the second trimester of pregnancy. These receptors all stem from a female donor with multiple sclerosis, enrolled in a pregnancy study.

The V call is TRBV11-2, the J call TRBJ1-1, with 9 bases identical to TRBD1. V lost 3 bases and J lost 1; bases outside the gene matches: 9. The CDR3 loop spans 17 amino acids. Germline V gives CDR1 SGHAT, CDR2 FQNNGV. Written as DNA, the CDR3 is TGTGCCAGCAGCTTTGACCGGGACAGGGCCGGGAACACTGAAGCTTTCTTT. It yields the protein CASSFDRDRAGNTEAFF. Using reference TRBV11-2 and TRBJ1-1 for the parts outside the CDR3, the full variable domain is EAGVAQSPRYKIIEKRQSVAFWCNPISGHATLYWYQQILGQGPKLLIQFQNNGVVDDSQLPKDRFSAERLKGVDSTLKIQPAKLEDSAVYLCASSFDRDRAGNTEAFFGQGTRLTVV.

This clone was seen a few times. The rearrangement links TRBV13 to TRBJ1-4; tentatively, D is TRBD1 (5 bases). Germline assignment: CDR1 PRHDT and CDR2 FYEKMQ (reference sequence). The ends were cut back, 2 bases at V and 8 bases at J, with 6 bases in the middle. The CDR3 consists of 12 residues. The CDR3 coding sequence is TGTGCCAGCAGCTTACGGACAGAAAAACTGTTTTTT. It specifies CASSLRTEKLFF. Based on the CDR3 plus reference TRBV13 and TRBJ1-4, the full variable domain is AAGVIQSPRHLIKEKRETATLKCYPIPRHDTVYWYQQGPGQDPQFLISFYEKMQSDKGSIPDRFSAQQFSDYHSELNMSSLELGDSALYFCASSLRTEKLFFGSGTQLSVL.

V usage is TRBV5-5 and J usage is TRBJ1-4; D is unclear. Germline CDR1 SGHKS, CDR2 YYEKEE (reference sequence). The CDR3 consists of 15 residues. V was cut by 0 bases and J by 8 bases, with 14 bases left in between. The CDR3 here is CASSLAVSVGEKLFF. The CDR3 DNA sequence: TGTGCCAGCAGCTTGGCCGTTAGCGTAGGCGAAAAACTGTTTTTT.

This chain's CDR3 is CASSSPGLLSGYTF. The CDR3 DNA sequence: TGTGCCAGCAGTTCCCCGGGACTCCTGAGCGGCTACACCTTC. The chain uses TRBV28 and TRBJ1-2, with D possibly matching TRBD1 (5 bases). The CDR3 is 14 residues long. Between the trimmed V and J ends, which lost 4 bases and 8 bases, there was a span of 17 bases. Germline CDR1 is MDHEN and CDR2 is SYDVKM.

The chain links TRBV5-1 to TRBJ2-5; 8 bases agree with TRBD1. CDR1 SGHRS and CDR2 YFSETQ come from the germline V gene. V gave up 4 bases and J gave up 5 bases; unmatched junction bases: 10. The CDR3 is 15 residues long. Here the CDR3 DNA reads TGCGCCAGCAGCGTACTGACAGGGGATCAGGAGACCCAGTACTTC. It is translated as CASSVLTGDQETQYF.

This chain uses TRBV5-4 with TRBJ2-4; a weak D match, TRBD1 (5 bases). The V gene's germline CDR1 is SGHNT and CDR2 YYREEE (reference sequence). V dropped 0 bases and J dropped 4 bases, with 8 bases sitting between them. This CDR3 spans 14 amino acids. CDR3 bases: TGTGCCAGCAGCTTGGCCCAGGGAAAAAACATTCAGTACTTC. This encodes CASSLAQGKNIQYF.

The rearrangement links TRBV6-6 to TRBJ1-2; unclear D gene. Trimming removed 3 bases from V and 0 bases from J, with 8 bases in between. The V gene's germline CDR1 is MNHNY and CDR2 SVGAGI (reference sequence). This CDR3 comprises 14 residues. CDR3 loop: CASSYPGANYGYTF. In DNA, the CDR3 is TGTGCCAGCAGTTATCCTGGAGCTAACTATGGCTACACCTTC.

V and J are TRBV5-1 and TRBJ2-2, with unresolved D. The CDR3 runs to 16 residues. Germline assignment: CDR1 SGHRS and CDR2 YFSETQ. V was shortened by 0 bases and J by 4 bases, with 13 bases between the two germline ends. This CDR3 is CASSLVPGSGTGELFF. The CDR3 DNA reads TGCGCCAGCAGCTTGGTACCCGGGTCTGGCACCGGGGAGCTGTTTTTT.